This TCR beta chain was identified in a study of blood T cells in healthy people across ages. The CDR3 sequence is 17 residues long. The germline CDR1 and CDR2 sequences are SQVTM and ANQGSEA. J gave up 3 bases and V 6 bases, and 18 bases lay outside the gene matches. Using a J-beta primer mix together with a sample-barcoded 5' primer, a second PCR was run for 7 to 11 cycles. Using its own MiXCR run on the 5' RACE reads, TCRdb lists one record per CDR3 protein. This table holds about 900,000 distinct CDR3 sequences, around two thirds found once. About this clonotype: Its antigen is unidentified.

Study-wide findings and caveats: Age brought a roughly linear fall in TCR beta diversity measured per million T cells. Diversity estimates drawn from one million T cells were deemed underestimates.

The study isolated at least 7 million PBMCs from each sample. The sequence derives from a man aged 30 to 39 in good health. The chain is built from TRBV29-1 and TRBJ2-7, with 9 bases fitting TRBD1. The sequenced material came from blood. In DNA form, the CDR3 reads TGCAGCGTCGTATCCCGGGACAGGGAAAAAGAAGTCTACGAGCAGTACTTC. As protein: CSVVSRDREKEVYEQYF.